This passage covers 9 T cell receptor beta chains from one sample sequenced in a study of CD8+CD57+ T cells in acquired aplastic anemia. Both TCR beta VDJ combination and CDR3 sequence profiling were carried out. Genomic DNA was the template for this profiling. TCRdb recomputed calls from the reads with MiXCR, one row per CDR3 protein. The sample has about 270,000 distinct CDR3 sequences; approximately 55% are singletons. Sample: sorted CD4+, CD8+, or CD8+CD57+ T cells (not recorded which) from PBMCs. These receptor sequences come from a human donor with severe aplastic anemia or a healthy control (not recorded which).

At least ten counts were recorded for this clonotype. The chain carries TRBV5-1 and TRBJ1-3, with 7 bases aligning to TRBD1. V shed 1 base, J shed 9 bases, and the junction held 22 bases outside the gene matches. Per the germline V gene, CDR1 is SGHRS and CDR2 is YFSETQ. The CDR3 runs to 19 residues. CDR3 residues: CASSLTWDRNDPRGRTIYF. CDR3 nucleotides: TGCGCCAGCAGCTTGACCTGGGACAGAAATGATCCTCGGGGTCGCACCATATATTTT.

This clonotype was recorded a few times. The CDR3 spells CASSRPAVTSSPLHF. CDR3 DNA: TGTGCCAGCAGCCGTCCGGCAGTAACAAGTTCACCCCTCCACTTT. The chain couples TRBV5-6 to TRBJ1-6, with unresolved D. Germline V lookup: CDR1 SGHDT, CDR2 YYEEEE. The CDR3 totals 15 residues. Trimming shortened V by 4 bases and J by 9 bases, and 17 bases separated the two germline ends.

About this clonotype: One base away lies a much larger clone, so this may be a sequencing read error. Here the CDR3 omits its conserved ending phenylalanine or tryptophan, so a read error is the likely source. The genes are TRBV19 and TRBJ1-2, with 7 nucleotides matching TRBD1. CDR1 is LNHDA and CDR2 is SQIVND in the germline V gene (reference sequence). Losses at the gene ends were 5 bases for V and 2 bases for J; bases not matched to a gene: 8. CDR3 length: 15 residues. In DNA form, the CDR3 reads TGTGCCAGTAGTCTAAGGGGGCCTCAAAACTATGGCTACACCCTC. This translates into CASSLRGPQNYGYTL.

This clonotype appeared many times. The V call is TRBV5-1, the J call TRBJ1-1, with TRBD1 as a possible D gene (5 bases). Trimming cost V 0 bases and J 3 bases, with 27 bases left between them. This CDR3 region has 20 residues. Per germline, CDR1 SGHRS and CDR2 YFSETQ. CDR3 DNA sequence: TGCGCCAGCAGCTTGGCGGCGAAAGGGGTTCGTTCGTTTTTGGACACTGAAGCTTTCTTT. Translated, it gives CASSLAAKGVRSFLDTEAFF.

This clonotype came up many times. The V gene is TRBV20-1, the J gene TRBJ2-1; D remains unclear. The CDR3 sequence is 13 residues long. Trimming cost V 0 bases and J 7 bases, with 10 bases left between them. Per germline, CDR1 DFQATT and CDR2 SNEGSKA (reference sequence). The chain's CDR3 is CSAREQPSNEQFF. The CDR3 nucleotides are TGCAGTGCTAGAGAACAGCCATCGAATGAGCAGTTCTTC.

V is TRBV28 and J is TRBJ1-2, with TRBD1 as a possible D gene (5 bases). Per germline, CDR1 MDHEN and CDR2 SYDVKM. The CDR3 runs 15 residues. Trimming removed 6 bases from V and 5 bases from J, with 19 bases in between. The CDR3, as DNA: TGTGCCAGCAGGGGAAACCAGGGCACTGTATATGGCTACACCTTC. As protein: CASRGNQGTVYGYTF.

The chain links TRBV12-3 or TRBV12-4 to TRBJ2-7; no reliable D call. There are 14 residues in the CDR3. The V gene lost 6 bases and the J gene lost 7 bases, with 19 bases spanning the gap. DNA for the CDR3: TGTGCCAGCAGCCCAGGCTCAACTCCCGGGGAGCAGTACTTC. Translating gives CASSPGSTPGEQYF.

In nucleotides, the CDR3 is TGTGCCAGCAGCCCCCGAGGGAAGAACACCGGGGAGCTGTTTTTT. Translation gives CASSPRGKNTGELFF. This chain links TRBV7-9 with TRBJ2-2; TRBD2 might be the D (5 bases). CDR3 length: 15 residues. The germline V gene has CDR1 SEHNR and CDR2 FQNEAQ (reference sequence). Trimming removed 5 bases from V and 1 base from J, with 11 bases in between.

This clonotype has a count of ten or more. The chain combines TRBV20-1 with TRBJ1-4, with a possible D match to TRBD1 (6 bases). V dropped 0 bases and J dropped 8 bases, with 13 bases sitting between them. Germline V gives CDR1 DFQATT, CDR2 SNEGSKA (reference sequence). There are 14 residues in the CDR3. The CDR3 loop is CSARDIGGGEKLFF. In DNA, the CDR3 is TGCAGTGCTAGAGATATCGGGGGCGGAGAAAAACTGTTTTTT.